The 5 T cell receptor beta chains listed next were all sequenced from one sample in a study of cytomegalovirus exposure and HLA in healthy donors. 13 Jbeta primers and 60 Vbeta primers were used for the PCR. This table comes from immunoSEQ multiplex PCR, and its TCRdb copy is limited to in-frame clones, with some not included. The sample shows about 89,000 clones, more than 65% of them seen only once. Sequencing was performed on PBMCs. The receptors here all came from a man aged 30 to 39 in good health and CMV-seronegative.

V gene TRBV18 combines with J gene TRBJ1-1; 8 bases line up with TRBD1. After removal of 2 bases from V and 4 bases from J, the junction contained 12 bases not matched to a gene. The CDR3 runs 17 residues. The germline gives CDR1 KGHSH, CDR2 LQKENI. The CDR3 reads CASSPLSPGQAGTEAFF. As DNA, the CDR3 is TGTGCCAGCTCACCATTGAGTCCGGGACAGGCTGGCACTGAAGCTTTCTTT. The full variable domain, completed using reference TRBV18 and TRBJ1-1, is NAGVMQNPRHLVRRRGQEARLRCSPMKGHSHVYWYRQLPEEGLKFMVYLQKENIIDESGMPKERFSAEFPKEGPSILRIQQVVRGDSAAYFCASSPLSPGQAGTEAFFGQGTRLTVV.

This rearrangement joins TRBV9 to TRBJ1-2; D uncertain. Germline V CDR1 and CDR2: SGDLS, YYNGEE. V was cut by 0 bases and J by 3 bases, with 12 bases left in between. The length of the CDR3 is 15 residues. The CDR3 loop is CASSVGVGSDYGYTF. The CDR3 bases are TGTGCCAGCAGCGTAGGCGTAGGCAGCGACTATGGCTACACCTTC.

The genes are TRBV30 and TRBJ1-2; 9 positions match TRBD1. Looked up from germline, CDR1 is GTSNPN and CDR2 is SVGIG (reference sequence). With 8 bases clipped from V and 3 bases from J, the junction kept 7 bases outside the gene matches. This CDR3 contains 13 residues. Written as DNA, the CDR3 is TGTGCCGCATTAGGGACAGGGTACTATGGCTACACCTTC. Translation: CAALGTGYYGYTF.

Regarding this clone: Other nucleotide sequences in the sample specify the same CDR3. CDR3 sequence reads: CASSGLGGGSGNTIYF. In DNA, the CDR3 is TGTGCCAGCAGCGGGCTGGGGGGGGGCTCTGGAAACACCATATATTTT. V usage is TRBV9 and J usage is TRBJ1-3; tentative D call: TRBD1 (5 bases). CDR1 is SGDLS and CDR2 is YYNGEE in the germline V gene. The V gene lost 3 bases and the J gene lost 0 bases, with 13 bases spanning the gap. The CDR3 has 16 residues. Based on the CDR3 plus reference TRBV9 and TRBJ1-3, the full variable domain is DSGVTQTPKHLITATGQRVTLRCSPRSGDLSVYWYQQSLDQGLQFLIQYYNGEERAKGNILERFSAQQFPDLHSELNLSSLELGDSALYFCASSGLGGGSGNTIYFGEGSWLTVV.

The chain employs TRBV7-3 and TRBJ1-1; 8 nucleotides align to TRBD1. CDR3 length: 15 amino acids. V was clipped by 5 bases and J by 0 bases; unmatched bases: 5. Germline lookup yields CDR1 SGHTA and CDR2 FQGTGA. The CDR3 bases are TGTGCCAGCAGCCCCATGGGACAGGTGAACACTGAAGCTTTCTTT. Translation: CASSPMGQVNTEAFF.